These T cell receptor beta chains were read from a single sample in a study of shared clonotypes between healthy human individuals. Method: immunoSEQ multiplex PCR; TCRdb's copy keeps in-frame clones and lacks some. This table holds around 320,000 clones, over 75% found once. What was sequenced was memory CD8+ T cells sorted from blood. These receptors were taken from a man younger than 30 in good health. The CDR3 runs from the conserved cysteine through the conserved F or W.

V	CDR3
TRBV11-2	CASSLVSRSYEQYF
TRBV19	CASSIDGTSGGELFF
TRBV28	CASSPPGQGFTDTQYF
TRBV28	CASSRRERRLAKNIQYF
TRBV7-3	CASSSLGQDSYEQYF
TRBV11-3	CASSSGRGRETQYF
TRBV10-2	CASSGGGFEQYF
TRBV5-1	CASSPGFEQYF
TRBV7-8	CASSSGQGGSPLHF
TRBV7-9	CASSLGIPGENEQYF
TRBV7-9	CASSWTGVVKVTGELFF
TRBV10-3	CAISRSLAYEQYF
TRBV7-9	CASSSRIGQGHGYTF
TRBV5-5	CASSLAPGSGSPGDEQYF
TRBV11-2	CASSSYPSDRAGNTQYF
TRBV6-1	CASRTGDKNSPLHF
TRBV5-1	CASSTTGDSNQPQHF